This TCR beta chain originates from a study of blood T cell repertoires in COVID-19. Background on the study: Donors in the United States, Italy and Spain gave samples during acute or convalescent COVID-19. PBMCs, B-cell-depleted T cells, or T cells were the source of the cDNA or gDNA that made up the material.

The CDR3 covers 15 residues. Looked up from germline, CDR1 is SGHTS and CDR2 is YDEGEE. V dropped 7 bases and J dropped 2 bases, with 15 bases sitting between them. Authors' processing steps: Reference gene primer amplification yielded estimated nucleated cell counts. The data were produced by immunoSEQ multiplex PCR, yet TCRdb's version contains in-frame clones alone and is incomplete. V and J calls and clone size come straight from that table; D and trimming were deduced from the DNA. The sample consists of around 250,000 clones, about 84% of them appearing once. Sequenced input: peripheral blood. The chain joins TRBV5-8 to TRBJ2-2; no clear D. The TCR was taken from a man older than 75 with acute or convalescent COVID-19. CDR3 nucleotide sequence: TGTGCCAGCCATCCTGGCACTACCAACACCGGGGAGCTGTTTTTT. Encoded protein: CASHPGTTNTGELFF.